This T cell receptor (beta chain) was captured in a study of glioma-infiltrating T cells. CDR1 and CDR2 from the germline V gene are MNHNS and SASEGT. Trimming stripped 1 base from V and 2 bases from J, with 14 bases between. CDR3 length: 16 residues. The iRepertoire nested amplicon-rescue multiplex PCR amplified TCR alpha and beta CDR3s from RNA. One-step reverse transcription and amplification started from around 100-400 ng of tissue mRNA or PBMC total RNA. Via MiXCR, TCRdb re-called the multiplex PCR reads, giving one row per CDR3 protein. The profile shows around 190,000 distinct CDR3 sequences, roughly a third of them singletons. Overall study results and limits: Tissue-blood divergence was below expectation in non-neoplastic patients, above in gliomas. Tissue and blood shared very few CDR3 sequences.

This clonotype was detected ten times or more. Its cognate antigen is unknown. The chain carries TRBV6-1 and TRBJ1-1; no clear D gene. What was sequenced was glioma tissue, nonneoplastic brain tissue, or PBMCs (not recorded which). This TCR was recovered from a human donor with low-grade glioma or glioblastoma, undergoing nonglioma brain surgery, or in good health (not recorded which). Here the CDR3 DNA reads TGTGCCAGCAGTGAAGGGAGGAGCAACTACAACACTGAAGCTTTCTTT. Its translation: CASSEGRSNYNTEAFF.